Listed below are T cell receptor beta chains from one sample, sequenced in a study of early T cells in non-severe SARS-CoV-2 infection. A single record per CDR3 protein comes from TCRdb applying MiXCR to the 5' RACE reads. This sample yields 65,000 to 95,000 distinct CDR3 sequences, of which 11% to 15% are seen a single time; approximately 11% belongs to the top ten. Sequenced sample: whole blood. These receptors were obtained from an adult who was a healthcare worker with PCR-confirmed SARS-CoV-2 infection or an uninfected control (not recorded which). Each CDR3 is given without its conserved first and last residue. The D gene is left open where the match is weak.

D gene	V gene	CDR3 protein
NA	TRBV7-9	ASSLGQRTDTQY
NA	TRBV5-4	ASAASRVTDTQY
TRBD2	TRBV9	ASSVRLAGTNEQF
NA	TRBV7-2	ASSLSRGRYEQY
NA	TRBV27	ASRGLRFELF
TRBD1	TRBV20-1	SARDLQGENEQY
TRBD1	TRBV29-1	SAAGTGAGEQY
NA	TRBV6-2/TRBV6-3	ASSPSVGQETQY
NA	TRBV5-8	ASSHGVVNTGELF
NA	TRBV20-1	SARTLTGDYQETQY
TRBD1	TRBV20-1	SARDRRGQGTGSTIY
NA	TRBV20-1	SALYGYEQY
TRBD1	TRBV5-1	ASSSGQGREAF
NA	TRBV7-2	ASSLRWQGNGYT
TRBD2	TRBV3-1	ASSPWTSGTSTDTQY
NA	TRBV29-1	SVDLEVETQY
NA	TRBV7-3	ASSFGQGEIYEQY
TRBD1	TRBV25-1	ASSALRQGRTEAF
TRBD2	TRBV20-1	SAIAGGPTDTQY
TRBD2	TRBV5-1	ASSPTGTSGGETQY
NA	TRBV27	ASSSGAGRSSYNSPLH
NA	TRBV7-8	ASSRISYNEQF
TRBD2	TRBV7-8	ASSELAGTDEQF
NA	TRBV2	ASSERAGANYGYT
NA	TRBV7-2	ASSLGPGRTGDEQY
TRBD1	TRBV5-1	ASSLMTGSTGELF
TRBD1	TRBV29-1	SVADRDYSGANVLT
TRBD1	TRBV12-3/TRBV12-4	ASSPWRGGASYNEQF
TRBD2	TRBV10-3	AISEVGREAYEQY
NA	TRBV20-1	SARVPASQGGFYEQY
NA	TRBV6-4	ASSDSENTEAF
TRBD1	TRBV9	ASSRRTGDMNTEAF
NA	TRBV28	ASSLWQGRNYGYT
TRBD1	TRBV28	ASSRDRGEQPQH
TRBD2	TRBV20-1	SVGAGAYEQY
NA	TRBV29-1	SGRFNEKLF
NA	TRBV2	ASSERAGAGANVLT